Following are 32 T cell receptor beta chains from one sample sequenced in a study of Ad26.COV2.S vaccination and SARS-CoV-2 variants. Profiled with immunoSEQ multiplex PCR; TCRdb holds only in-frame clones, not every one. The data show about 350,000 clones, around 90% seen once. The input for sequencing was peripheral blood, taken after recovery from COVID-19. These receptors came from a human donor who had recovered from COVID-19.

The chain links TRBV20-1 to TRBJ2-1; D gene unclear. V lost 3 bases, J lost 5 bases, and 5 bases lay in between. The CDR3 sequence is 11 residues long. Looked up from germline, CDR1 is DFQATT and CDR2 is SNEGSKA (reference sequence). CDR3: CSASDDNEQFF. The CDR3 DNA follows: TGCAGTGCTAGTGACGACAATGAGCAGTTCTTC.

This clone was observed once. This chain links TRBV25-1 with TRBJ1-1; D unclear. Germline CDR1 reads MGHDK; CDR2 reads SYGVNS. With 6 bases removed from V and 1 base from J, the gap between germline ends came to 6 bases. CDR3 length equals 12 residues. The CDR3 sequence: CASRTANTEAFF. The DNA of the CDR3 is TGTGCCAGCAGGACGGCGAACACTGAAGCTTTCTTT.

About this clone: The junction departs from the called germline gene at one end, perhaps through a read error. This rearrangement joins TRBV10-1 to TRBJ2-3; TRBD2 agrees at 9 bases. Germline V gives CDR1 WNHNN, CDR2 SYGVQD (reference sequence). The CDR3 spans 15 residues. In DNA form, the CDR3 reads TGCCCCAGCTGTGACGGCGGGGGGGCCGGGGATACGCAGTATTTT. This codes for CPSCDGGGAGDTQYF.

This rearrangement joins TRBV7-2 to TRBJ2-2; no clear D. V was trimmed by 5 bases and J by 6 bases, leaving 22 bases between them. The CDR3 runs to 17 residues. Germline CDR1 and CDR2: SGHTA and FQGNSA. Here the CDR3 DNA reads TGTGCCAGCAGCCTTACGCGAAGACAAGGGCTTGCCGGGGAGCTGTTTTTT. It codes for CASSLTRRQGLAGELFF.

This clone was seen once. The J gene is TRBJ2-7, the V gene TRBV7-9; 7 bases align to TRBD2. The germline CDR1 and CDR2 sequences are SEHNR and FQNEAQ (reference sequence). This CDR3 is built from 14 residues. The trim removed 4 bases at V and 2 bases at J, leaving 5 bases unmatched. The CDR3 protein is CASSSWTRTYEQYF. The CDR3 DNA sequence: TGTGCCAGCAGCTCCTGGACTAGAACCTACGAGCAGTACTTC.

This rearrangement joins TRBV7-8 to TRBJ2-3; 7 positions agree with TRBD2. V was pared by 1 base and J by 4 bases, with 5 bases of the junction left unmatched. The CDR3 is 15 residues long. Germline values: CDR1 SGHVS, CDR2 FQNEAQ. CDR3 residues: CASSLVGGDADTQYF. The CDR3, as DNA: TGTGCCAGCAGCTTAGTGGGGGGGGACGCAGATACGCAGTATTTT.

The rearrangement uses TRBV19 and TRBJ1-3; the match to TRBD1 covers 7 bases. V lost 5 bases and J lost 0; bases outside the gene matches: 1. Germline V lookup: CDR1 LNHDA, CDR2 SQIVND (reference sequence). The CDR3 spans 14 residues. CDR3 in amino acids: CASSPGGSGNTIYF. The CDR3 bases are TGTGCCAGTAGTCCAGGGGGCTCTGGAAACACCATATATTTT. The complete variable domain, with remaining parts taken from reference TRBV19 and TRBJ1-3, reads DGGITQSPKYLFRKEGQNVTLSCEQNLNHDAMYWYRQDPGQGLRLIYYSQIVNDFQKGDIAEGYSVSREKKESFPLTVTSAQKNPTAFYLCASSPGGSGNTIYFGEGSWLTVV.

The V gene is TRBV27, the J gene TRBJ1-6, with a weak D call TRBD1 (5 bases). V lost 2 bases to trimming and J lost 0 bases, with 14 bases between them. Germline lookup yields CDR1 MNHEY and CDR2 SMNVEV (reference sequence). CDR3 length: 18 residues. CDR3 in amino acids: CASSLTRARSSYNSPLHF. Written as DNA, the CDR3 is TGTGCCAGCAGTTTAACCAGGGCTCGTAGCTCCTATAATTCACCCCTCCACTTT.

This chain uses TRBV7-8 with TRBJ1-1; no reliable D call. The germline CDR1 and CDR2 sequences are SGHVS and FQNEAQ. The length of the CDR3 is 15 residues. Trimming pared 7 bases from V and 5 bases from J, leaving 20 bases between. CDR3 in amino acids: CASTPRNRAETEAFF. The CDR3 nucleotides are TGTGCCAGCACCCCACGGAATAGGGCGGAGACTGAAGCTTTCTTT.

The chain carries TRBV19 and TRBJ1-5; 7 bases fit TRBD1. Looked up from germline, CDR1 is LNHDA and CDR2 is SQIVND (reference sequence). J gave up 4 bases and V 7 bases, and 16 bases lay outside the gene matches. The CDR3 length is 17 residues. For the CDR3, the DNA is TGTGCCAGTACCAAGGCTGGGACAGTAACCCTTAATCAGCCCCAGCATTTT. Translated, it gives CASTKAGTVTLNQPQHF.

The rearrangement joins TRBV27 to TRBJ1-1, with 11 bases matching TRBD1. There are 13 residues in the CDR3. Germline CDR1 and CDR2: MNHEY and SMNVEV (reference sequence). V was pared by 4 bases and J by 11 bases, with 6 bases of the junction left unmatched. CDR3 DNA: TGTGCCAGCAGTTATGGGACAGGGGGGTGGGCTTTCTTT. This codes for CASSYGTGGWAFF.

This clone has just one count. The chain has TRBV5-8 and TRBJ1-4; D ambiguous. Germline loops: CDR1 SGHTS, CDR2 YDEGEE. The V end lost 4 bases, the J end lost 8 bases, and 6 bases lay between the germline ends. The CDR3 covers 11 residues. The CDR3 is CASSPYEKLFF. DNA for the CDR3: TGTGCCAGCAGCCCCTACGAAAAACTGTTTTTT.

The CDR3 reads CASSEGRGNTIYF. In nucleotides, the CDR3 is TGTGCCAGCAGTGAGGGACGGGGAAACACCATATATTTT. The chain has TRBV6-1 and TRBJ1-3, with D tentatively TRBD1 (5 bases). CDR1 and CDR2 from the germline V gene are MNHNS and SASEGT. V lost 3 bases and J lost 4, with 7 bases in between. The CDR3 covers 13 residues.

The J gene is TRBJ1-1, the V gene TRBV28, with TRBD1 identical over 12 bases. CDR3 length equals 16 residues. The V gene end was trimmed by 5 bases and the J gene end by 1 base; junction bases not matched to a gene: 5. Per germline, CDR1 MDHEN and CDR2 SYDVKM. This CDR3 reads CASSLGTGGANTEAFF. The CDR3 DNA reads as TGTGCCAGCAGTCTAGGGACAGGGGGCGCGAACACTGAAGCTTTCTTT. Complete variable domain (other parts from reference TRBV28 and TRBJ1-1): DVKVTQSSRYLVKRTGEKVFLECVQDMDHENMFWYRQDPGLGLRLIYFSYDVKMKEKGDIPEGYSVSREKKERFSLILESASTNQTSMYLCASSLGTGGANTEAFFGQGTRLTVV.

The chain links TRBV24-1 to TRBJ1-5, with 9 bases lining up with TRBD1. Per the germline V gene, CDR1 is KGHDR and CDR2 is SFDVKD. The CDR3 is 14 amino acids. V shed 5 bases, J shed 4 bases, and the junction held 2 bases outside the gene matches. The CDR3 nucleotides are TGTGCCACCAGTGCTGGACAGGGGAATCAGCCCCAGCATTTT. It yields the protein CATSAGQGNQPQHF.

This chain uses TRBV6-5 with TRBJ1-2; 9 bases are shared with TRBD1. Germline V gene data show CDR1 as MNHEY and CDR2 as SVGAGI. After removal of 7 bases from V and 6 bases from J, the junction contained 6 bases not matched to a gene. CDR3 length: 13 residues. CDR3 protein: CASTDRTGDGYTF. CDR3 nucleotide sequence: TGTGCCAGCACCGACCGGACAGGGGATGGCTACACCTTC.

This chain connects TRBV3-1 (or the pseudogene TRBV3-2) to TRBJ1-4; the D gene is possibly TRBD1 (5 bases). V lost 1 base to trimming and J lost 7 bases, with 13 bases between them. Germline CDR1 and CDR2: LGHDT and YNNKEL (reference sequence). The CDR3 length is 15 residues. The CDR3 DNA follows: TGTGCCAGCAGCCAAGCTAGGGGCTGGGGTGAAAAACTGTTTTTT. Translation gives CASSQARGWGEKLFF.

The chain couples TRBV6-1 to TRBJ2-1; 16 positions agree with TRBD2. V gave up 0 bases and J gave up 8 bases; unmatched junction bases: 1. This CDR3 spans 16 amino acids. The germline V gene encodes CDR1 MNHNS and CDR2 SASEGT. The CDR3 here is CASSEAGLAGGYEQFF. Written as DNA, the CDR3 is TGTGCCAGCAGTGAAGCGGGACTAGCGGGGGGGTATGAGCAGTTCTTC.

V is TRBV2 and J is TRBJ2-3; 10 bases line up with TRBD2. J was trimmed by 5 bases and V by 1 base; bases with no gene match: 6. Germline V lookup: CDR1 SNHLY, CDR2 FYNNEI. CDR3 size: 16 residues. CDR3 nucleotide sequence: TGTGCCAGCAGTGAAGGCCTAGCGGGGGTTAAAGATACGCAGTATTTT. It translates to CASSEGLAGVKDTQYF.

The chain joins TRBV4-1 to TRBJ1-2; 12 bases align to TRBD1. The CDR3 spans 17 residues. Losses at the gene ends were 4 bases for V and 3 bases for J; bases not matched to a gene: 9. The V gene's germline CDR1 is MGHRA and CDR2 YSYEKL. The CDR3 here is CASSRGGTGGLDYGYTF. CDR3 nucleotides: TGCGCCAGCAGCCGAGGGGGGACAGGGGGCTTAGACTATGGCTACACCTTC.

CDR3 nucleotide sequence: TGTGCCAGCAGCTCTAGGGACCGCTTCATGAACACTGAAGCTTTCTTT. Its protein product is CASSSRDRFMNTEAFF. The J gene is TRBJ1-1, the V gene TRBV7-8; TRBD1 might be the D (5 bases). V was trimmed by 4 bases and J by 0 bases, leaving 15 bases between them. This CDR3 comprises 16 residues. In germline, CDR1 is SGHVS, CDR2 FQNEAQ. Filled out from reference TRBV7-8 and TRBJ1-1, the complete variable domain reads GAGVSQSPRYKVAKRGQDVALRCDPISGHVSLFWYQQALGQGPEFLTYFQNEAQLDKSGLPSDRFFAERPEGSVSTLKIQRTQQEDSAVYLCASSSRDRFMNTEAFFGQGTRLTVV.

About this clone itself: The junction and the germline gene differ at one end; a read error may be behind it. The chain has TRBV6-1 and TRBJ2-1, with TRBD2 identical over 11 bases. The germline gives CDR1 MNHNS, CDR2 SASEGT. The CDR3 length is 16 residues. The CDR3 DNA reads TGTGCCAGCGGTGACCAGGGGCTAGCGGGGGGCTATGAGCAGTTCTTC. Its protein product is CASGDQGLAGGYEQFF.

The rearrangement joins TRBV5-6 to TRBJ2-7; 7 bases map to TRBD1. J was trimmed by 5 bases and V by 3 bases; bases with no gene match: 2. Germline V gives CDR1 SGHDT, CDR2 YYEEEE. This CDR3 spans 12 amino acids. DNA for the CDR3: TGTGCCAGCAGCTCCGGACAGGACGAGCAGTACTTC. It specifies CASSSGQDEQYF.

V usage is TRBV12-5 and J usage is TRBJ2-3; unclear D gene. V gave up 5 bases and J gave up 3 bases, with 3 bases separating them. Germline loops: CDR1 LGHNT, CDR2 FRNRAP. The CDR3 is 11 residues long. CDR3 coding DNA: TGTGCTAGTGGTACGACAGATACGCAGTATTTT. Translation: CASGTTDTQYF.

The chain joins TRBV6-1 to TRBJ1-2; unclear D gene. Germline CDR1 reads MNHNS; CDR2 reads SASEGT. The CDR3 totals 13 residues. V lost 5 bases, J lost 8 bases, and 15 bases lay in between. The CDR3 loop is CASSPWTDAGYTF. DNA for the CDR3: TGTGCCAGCAGTCCCTGGACGGACGCGGGCTACACCTTC.

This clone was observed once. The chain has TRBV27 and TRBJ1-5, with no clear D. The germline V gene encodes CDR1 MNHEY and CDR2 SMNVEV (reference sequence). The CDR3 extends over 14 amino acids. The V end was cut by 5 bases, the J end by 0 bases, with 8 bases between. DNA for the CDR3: TGTGCCAGCAGTCTGCGAAATAGCAATCAGCCCCAGCATTTT. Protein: CASSLRNSNQPQHF.

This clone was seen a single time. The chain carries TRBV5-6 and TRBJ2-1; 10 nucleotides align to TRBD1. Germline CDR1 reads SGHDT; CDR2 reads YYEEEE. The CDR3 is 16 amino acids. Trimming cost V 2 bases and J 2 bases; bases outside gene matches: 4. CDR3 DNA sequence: TGTGCCAGCAGCTTAGGGGGGACAGGGGCCTACAATGAGCAGTTCTTC. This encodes CASSLGGTGAYNEQFF.

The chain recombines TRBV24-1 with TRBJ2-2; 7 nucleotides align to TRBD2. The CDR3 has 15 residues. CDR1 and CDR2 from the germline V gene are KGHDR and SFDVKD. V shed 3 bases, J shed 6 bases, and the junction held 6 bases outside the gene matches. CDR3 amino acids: CATSDGLVRSGELFF. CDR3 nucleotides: TGTGCCACCAGTGATGGACTAGTTAGGTCCGGGGAGCTGTTTTTT.

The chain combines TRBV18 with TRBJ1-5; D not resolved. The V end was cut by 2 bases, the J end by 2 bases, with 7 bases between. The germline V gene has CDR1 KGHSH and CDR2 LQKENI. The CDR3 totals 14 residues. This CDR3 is CASSPRDGNQPQHF. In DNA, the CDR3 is TGTGCCAGCTCACCAAGGGATGGCAATCAGCCCCAGCATTTT.

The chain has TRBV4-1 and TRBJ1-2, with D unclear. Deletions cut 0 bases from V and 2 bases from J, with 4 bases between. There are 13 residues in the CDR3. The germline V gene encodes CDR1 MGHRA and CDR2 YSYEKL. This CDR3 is CASSQDLNYGYTF. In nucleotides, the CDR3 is TGCGCCAGCAGCCAAGACCTAAACTATGGCTACACCTTC.

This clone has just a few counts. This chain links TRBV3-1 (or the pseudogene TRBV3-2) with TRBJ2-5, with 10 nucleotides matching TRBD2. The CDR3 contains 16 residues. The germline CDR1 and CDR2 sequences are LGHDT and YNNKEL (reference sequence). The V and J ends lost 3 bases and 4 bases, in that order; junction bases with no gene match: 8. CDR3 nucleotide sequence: TGTGCCAGCAGCCAGGGTACGTCTAGCGGGGGAGAGACCCAGTACTTC. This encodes CASSQGTSSGGETQYF.

The CDR3 is CSASFSNTGELFF. Written as DNA, the CDR3 is TGCAGTGCTAGTTTCTCGAACACCGGGGAGCTGTTTTTT. The rearrangement links TRBV20-1 to TRBJ2-2, with D unclear. The CDR3 spans 13 residues. CDR1 and CDR2 (germline): DFQATT, SNEGSKA (reference sequence). V lost 3 bases, J lost 0 bases, and 5 bases lay in between.